These 5 T cell receptor beta chains share one sample of origin, sequenced in a study of OX40 agonist ivuxolimab in advanced cancers. TCRdb keeps only in-frame clones here, not all; method: immunoSEQ multiplex PCR. The sample records about 18,000 clones, around three quarters being singletons. The source material was CD4+ or CD8+ T cells sorted from blood, sampled in a trial of the OX40 agonist ivuxolimab. The receptors stem from an adult with an advanced solid tumor such as melanoma, head and neck, liver or kidney cancer.

The chain has TRBV28 and TRBJ1-5, with D perhaps TRBD1 (5 bases). CDR1 is MDHEN, CDR2 SYDVKM, per germline. Trimming took 5 bases from V and 0 from J, leaving 20 bases between them. This CDR3 comprises 18 residues. The CDR3 protein is CASSPSVGGDFSNQPQHF. The CDR3, as DNA: TGTGCCAGCAGTCCCTCAGTGGGGGGAGACTTTAGCAATCAGCCCCAGCATTTT.

The CDR3 reads CASSAGPAEQYF. DNA of the CDR3: TGTGCCAGTAGTGCGGGGCCGGCCGAGCAGTACTTC. The chain employs TRBV19 and TRBJ2-7, with D possibly TRBD2 on 6 matching bases. This CDR3 comprises 12 residues. The germline gives CDR1 LNHDA, CDR2 SQIVND (reference sequence). Trimming stripped 5 bases from V and 6 bases from J, with 11 bases between.

This clone has only one observation. It is likely a read error: a sequence one base away is far more abundant. This rearrangement joins TRBV5-6 to TRBJ1-1; the D is unclear. V lost 6 bases to trimming and J lost 1 base, with 7 bases between them. CDR1 is SGHDT and CDR2 is YYEEEE in the germline V gene. The CDR3 loop spans 12 amino acids. CDR3 coding DNA: TGTGCCAGCAAAGGAGGGAACACTGAAGCTTTCTTT. Translated: CASKGGNTEAFF.

The rearrangement uses TRBV28 and TRBJ2-5; no firm D call. The CDR3 extends over 14 amino acids. Germline V gene sequence: CDR1 MDHEN, CDR2 SYDVKM. Trimming cost V 3 bases and J 1 base, with 9 bases left between them. The CDR3 nucleotides are TGTGCCAGCAGTTTTAGCCAGAGCCAAGAGACCCAGTACTTC. Translated: CASSFSQSQETQYF.

With regard to this clone: In the same sample, other DNA sequences code for this CDR3. The chain carries TRBV4-1 and TRBJ1-5; the D is unclear. Deletions cut 0 bases from V and 0 bases from J, with 9 bases between. CDR1 and CDR2 (germline): MGHRA, YSYEKL. The CDR3 runs 16 residues. In DNA, the CDR3 is TGCGCCAGCAGCCAAGACCCTTCTTATAGCAATCAGCCCCAGCATTTT. Translating gives CASSQDPSYSNQPQHF.